The subject of this entry is one T cell receptor (beta chain). The record originates from a study of cytomegalovirus exposure and HLA in healthy donors. The PCR employed 60 Vbeta primers together with 13 Jbeta primers. Measured with immunoSEQ multiplex PCR; TCRdb has only the in-frame clones, and not every one. The sample consists of over 110,000 clones, approximately 70% of them appearing once. This CDR3 is 12 amino acids long. Between the trimmed V and J ends, which lost 4 bases and 8 bases, there was a span of 6 bases. CDR1 and CDR2 (germline): MNHEY, SVGAGI. Sequencing was done on a sample of PBMCs. V and J are TRBV6-5 and TRBJ1-6; D ambiguous. This clonotype originated in a woman in her thirties or forties in good health and CMV-seronegative. The CDR3 nucleotides read TGTGCCAGCAGTTTAAGAGATTCACCCCTCCACTTT. This translates into CASSLRDSPLHF.